The 28 T cell receptor beta chains below were found in one sample sequenced in a study of T cell clonotyping in hematopoietic cell transplantation (dated by TCRdb to the early 2020s). Taken with the paper, the label for time point translates to: 100 days after allo-HCT. Library construction relied on the immunoSEQ multiplex PCR assay. TCRdb limited this immuneACCESS table to in-frame rearrangements with V and J called. A share of clones is missing; checked studies link under half to unresolved V genes, and the rest is unexplained. A total of roughly 30,000 clones appear in this sample, 92% of them only once. Jointly, the top ten make up about 10% of the sample. Here the sequenced sample was PBMCs, taken 100 days after allogeneic stem cell transplant. These TCRs come from a female patient aged 50-59 years who had an allogeneic stem cell transplant from a related donor, so the T cells may come from the graft donor. Some clones in this sample may be carry-over from other donors' samples.

This clone has just a few counts. The V and J genes are TRBV6-5 and TRBJ1-2; TRBD1 aligns across 12 bases. Losses at the gene ends were 8 bases for V and 5 bases for J; bases not matched to a gene: 12. The CDR3 runs to 16 residues. Germline CDR1 is MNHEY and CDR2 is SVGAGI. The CDR3 DNA is TGTGCCAGCGGTTCCGGGACAGGGGGCGCTACTTATGGCTACACCTTC. Its translation is CASGSGTGGATYGYTF.

This chain links TRBV2 with TRBJ1-6; weak D call: TRBD1 (5 bases). Between the trimmed V and J ends, which lost 7 bases and 13 bases, there was a span of 17 bases. The CDR3 consists of 13 residues. Germline lookup yields CDR1 SNHLY and CDR2 FYNNEI. CDR3 bases: TGTGCCAGCACAAGTGGGGCGGACTTGCCCCTCCACTTT. This translates into CASTSGADLPLHF.

The chain is built from TRBV15 and TRBJ1-2; maybe TRBD1 (6 bases). Germline V gene data show CDR1 as LNHNV and CDR2 as YYDKDF (reference sequence). This CDR3 is 15 amino acids long. Between the trimmed V and J ends, which lost 5 bases and 6 bases, there was a span of 19 bases. The CDR3 loop is CATSLLTRGAHGYTF. The CDR3 DNA sequence: TGTGCCACCAGCCTCTTAACCCGGGGGGCCCATGGCTACACCTTC.

The rearrangement uses TRBV19 and TRBJ1-4; D not resolved. CDR1 is LNHDA and CDR2 is SQIVND in the germline V gene (reference sequence). The CDR3 is made up of 13 amino acids. V was cut by 7 bases and J by 5 bases, with 11 bases left in between. CDR3 sequence reads: CASNPSRNEKLFF. The CDR3 DNA is TGTGCCAGTAACCCATCCAGGAATGAAAAACTGTTTTTT.

The chain combines TRBV5-1 with TRBJ2-2; possibly TRBD2 for D (6 bases). V was pared by 0 bases and J by 1 base, with 13 bases between. The germline V gene encodes CDR1 SGHRS and CDR2 YFSETQ. The CDR3 runs to 17 residues. CDR3 nucleotide sequence: TGCGCCAGCAGCTTGGGGAGGGGCGGTTTGAACACCGGGGAGCTGTTTTTT. It codes for CASSLGRGGLNTGELFF.

The chain recombines TRBV15 with TRBJ1-2; D might be TRBD1 (5 bases). The CDR3 consists of 12 residues. V lost 0 bases and J 8 bases, leaving 7 bases between the germline ends. The germline gives CDR1 LNHNV, CDR2 YYDKDF (reference sequence). This chain's CDR3 is CATSRDRVGYTF. The CDR3 DNA sequence: TGTGCCACCAGCAGAGACAGGGTCGGCTACACCTTC.

This clone was counted a few times. V and J are TRBV10-3 and TRBJ2-7; D is possibly TRBD1 (6 bases). CDR3 length: 14 amino acids. Germline CDR1 is ENHRY and CDR2 is SYGVKD. V lost 4 bases and J 2 bases, leaving 12 bases between the germline ends. CDR3 nucleotide sequence: TGTGCCATCAGTGTTGCTGGGGACACCTACGAGCAGTACTTC. This codes for CAISVAGDTYEQYF.

The chain recombines TRBV9 with TRBJ2-3; perhaps TRBD2 as D (5 bases). The germline gives CDR1 SGDLS, CDR2 YYNGEE. The CDR3 sequence is 14 residues long. Trimming left V 0 bases short and J 3 bases short, with 8 bases between. The CDR3 DNA reads as TGTGCCAGCAGCGTAGGGCTAGCAACAGATACGCAGTATTTT. This gives the protein CASSVGLATDTQYF.

This clone appeared once. This rearrangement joins TRBV2 to TRBJ1-1; D is uncertain. Germline lookup yields CDR1 SNHLY and CDR2 FYNNEI. Trimming cost V 4 bases and J 4 bases, with 13 bases left between them. This CDR3 is 14 amino acids long. The CDR3 loop reads CASSVAGLGTEAFF. The CDR3 bases are TGTGCCAGCAGTGTGGCGGGTTTGGGCACTGAAGCTTTCTTT.

This chain connects TRBV7-6 to TRBJ2-7; D remains unclear. The CDR3 loop spans 15 amino acids. Germline values: CDR1 SGHVS, CDR2 FNYEAQ. The V end lost 5 bases, the J end lost 4 bases, and 18 bases lay between the germline ends. The CDR3 DNA is TGTGCCAGCAGCCGTGGTGGGGATTGGGGTTACGAGCAGTACTTC. This gives the protein CASSRGGDWGYEQYF.

This rearrangement joins TRBV10-2 to TRBJ1-5; TRBD1 might be the D (6 bases). The CDR3 runs 18 residues. V lost 3 bases to trimming and J lost 1 base, with 19 bases between them. The V gene's germline CDR1 is WSHSY and CDR2 SAAADI. The CDR3 bases are TGCGCCAGCAGTGACCCCTACAGGGCCGGGGCGAGCAATCAGCCCCAGCATTTT. It is translated as CASSDPYRAGASNQPQHF.

This sequence joins TRBV7-9 and TRBJ2-3; TRBD2 agrees at 10 bases. The length of the CDR3 is 16 residues. Germline-derived CDR1 and CDR2 are SEHNR and FQNEAQ (reference sequence). J gave up 1 base and V 6 bases, and 7 bases lay outside the gene matches. The CDR3 bases are TGTGCCAGCAGTGGAGCGGGGGGGACACGCACAGATACGCAGTATTTT. Protein product: CASSGAGGTRTDTQYF.

The rearrangement uses TRBV19 and TRBJ2-7, with D possibly being TRBD1 or TRBD2 (5 bases each). Between the trimmed V and J ends, which lost 5 bases and 1 base, there was a span of 24 bases. The CDR3 totals 18 residues. Germline loops: CDR1 LNHDA, CDR2 SQIVND (reference sequence). CDR3 nucleotide sequence: TGTGCCAGTAGTCCCCCATCCCGGGGCAGGGCCGAATCCTACGAGCAGTACTTC. Residues: CASSPPSRGRAESYEQYF. Looking up the rest from reference TRBV19 and TRBJ2-7 gives the full variable domain: DGGITQSPKYLFRKEGQNVTLSCEQNLNHDAMYWYRQDPGQGLRLIYYSQIVNDFQKGDIAEGYSVSREKKESFPLTVTSAQKNPTAFYLCASSPPSRGRAESYEQYFGPGTRLTVT.

This chain connects TRBV28 to TRBJ2-7; D unresolved. Trimming took off 5 bases at V and 9 bases at J, with 14 bases between the two ends. The CDR3 has 12 residues. Germline-derived CDR1 and CDR2 are MDHEN and SYDVKM. The chain's CDR3 is CASSRGPAGQYF. Here the CDR3 DNA reads TGTGCCAGCAGTCGTGGACCCGCCGGGCAGTACTTC.

The chain carries TRBV2 and TRBJ1-3; no definite D call. V was trimmed by 0 bases and J by 3 bases, leaving 9 bases between them. Looked up from germline, CDR1 is SNHLY and CDR2 is FYNNEI. This CDR3 contains 15 residues. CDR3 protein: CASSEAAELGNTIYF. As DNA, the CDR3 is TGTGCCAGCAGTGAAGCAGCGGAGCTTGGAAACACCATATATTTT.

The chain carries TRBV4-2 and TRBJ1-1; perhaps TRBD1 as D (5 bases). The CDR3 totals 15 residues. V lost 1 base and J 8 bases, leaving 17 bases between the germline ends. CDR1 LGHNA and CDR2 YNFKEQ come from the germline V gene. The CDR3 sequence: CASSQGQLRDAEAFF. The CDR3 DNA is TGTGCCAGCAGCCAAGGTCAACTCCGGGACGCCGAAGCTTTCTTT.

The rearrangement links TRBV2 to TRBJ2-2; D may be TRBD2 (5 bases). Germline loops: CDR1 SNHLY, CDR2 FYNNEI. The CDR3 spans 12 residues. V was shortened by 3 bases and J by 7 bases, with 6 bases between the two germline ends. This CDR3 reads CASSDGGGELFF. DNA of the CDR3: TGTGCCAGCAGTGATGGAGGCGGGGAGCTGTTTTTT.

The CDR3: CASSVGRGLYGYTF. For the CDR3, the DNA is TGTGCCAGCAGCGTAGGCAGGGGGCTCTATGGCTACACCTTC. The chain joins TRBV9 to TRBJ1-2; 8 bases fit TRBD1. Germline-derived CDR1 and CDR2 are SGDLS and YYNGEE. After removal of 0 bases from V and 4 bases from J, the junction contained 2 bases not matched to a gene. There are 14 residues in the CDR3.

The gene calls are TRBV30 and TRBJ2-7; possible D gene TRBD1, 6 bases. The CDR3 spans 14 residues. Germline V gene lookup returns CDR1 GTSNPN and CDR2 SVGIG (reference sequence). Trimming left V 3 bases short and J 2 bases short, with 14 bases between. The CDR3 is CAWRQGRGTYEQYF. Here the CDR3 DNA reads TGTGCCTGGAGACAGGGTAGGGGGACCTACGAGCAGTACTTC.

The CDR3, as DNA: TGTGCCAGCAGTACGGGACAGGGGGTCTGGAAGGGCTACACCTTC. Amino acid sequence: CASSTGQGVWKGYTF. This chain links TRBV27 with TRBJ1-2; 11 nucleotides agree with TRBD1. Germline V lookup: CDR1 MNHEY, CDR2 SMNVEV (reference sequence). This CDR3 is 15 amino acids long. The junction had 10 bases not matched to a gene; V was cut back by 5 bases and J by 8 bases.

The V gene is TRBV28, the J gene TRBJ2-3; 7 bases fit TRBD1. CDR1 and CDR2 (germline): MDHEN, SYDVKM. The CDR3 sequence is 13 residues long. After removal of 10 bases from V and 2 bases from J, the junction contained 6 bases not matched to a gene. The CDR3 DNA sequence: TGTGCCACCCTGGGACAGCTCACAGATACGCAGTATTTT. It translates to CATLGQLTDTQYF.

The chain recombines TRBV5-3 with TRBJ1-2; no reliable D call. TRBV5-3 is identified as an open reading frame with a role that is uncertain. Deletions cut 1 base from V and 7 bases from J, with 8 bases between. The CDR3 runs to 12 residues. CDR3 loop: CARSLLPGGYTF. The CDR3 DNA is TGTGCCAGAAGCTTGCTGCCTGGTGGCTACACCTTC.

CDR3 DNA: TGCGCCAGCAGTGAGTCGCCGGGTCATCAAGAGACCCAGTACTTC. It is translated as CASSESPGHQETQYF. The J gene is TRBJ2-5, the V gene TRBV10-1; unclear D gene. Germline CDR1 and CDR2: WNHNN and SYGVQD (reference sequence). The CDR3 is made up of 15 amino acids. V gave up 0 bases and J gave up 2 bases, with 10 bases separating them.

The V call is TRBV10-2, the J call TRBJ2-3; the D call may be TRBD1 or TRBD2 (7 bases each). V lost 4 bases, J lost 2 bases, and 16 bases lay in between. The CDR3 sequence is 16 residues long. CDR1 is WSHSY, CDR2 SAAADI, per germline. This chain's CDR3 is CASSVGGRGPTDTQYF. The CDR3 DNA sequence: TGCGCCAGCAGTGTCGGGGGGAGGGGGCCCACAGATACGCAGTATTTT.

The chain links TRBV19 to TRBJ2-7; weak D call: TRBD1 (6 bases). The CDR3 totals 13 residues. V was shortened by 5 bases and J by 2 bases, with 10 bases between the two germline ends. Germline loops: CDR1 LNHDA, CDR2 SQIVND (reference sequence). The CDR3 spells CASSVQGPYEQYF. The CDR3 DNA reads as TGTGCCAGTAGTGTTCAGGGGCCCTACGAGCAGTACTTC.

V and J are TRBV11-1 and TRBJ2-2; 8 positions agree with TRBD1. This CDR3 region has 15 residues. Germline trimming cut 5 bases from V and 0 bases from J; bases unmatched to any gene: 2. Germline assignment: CDR1 SGHAT and CDR2 FQDESV (reference sequence). The CDR3: CASSVRGPNTGELFF. The CDR3 nucleotides are TGTGCCAGCAGCGTCAGGGGGCCGAACACCGGGGAGCTGTTTTTT.

V and J are TRBV30 and TRBJ2-3; 8 bases fit TRBD2. Trimming cost V 5 bases and J 2 bases; bases outside gene matches: 9. The CDR3 totals 15 residues. Germline CDR1 reads GTSNPN; CDR2 reads SVGIG (reference sequence). The CDR3 sequence is CAWAPSGLVTDTQYF. The CDR3 nucleotides are TGTGCCTGGGCCCCGTCGGGACTAGTCACAGATACGCAGTATTTT. Looking up the rest from reference TRBV30 and TRBJ2-3 gives the full variable domain: SQTIHQWPATLVQPVGSPLSLECTVEGTSNPNLYWYRQAAGRGLQLLFYSVGIGQISSEVPQNLSASRPQDRQFILSSKKLLLSDSGFYLCAWAPSGLVTDTQYFGPGTRLTVL.

This rearrangement joins TRBV11-2 to TRBJ2-5, with 7 nucleotides matching TRBD2. V dropped 5 bases and J dropped 2; count of bases not matched to a gene: 8. CDR3 length equals 15 residues. Germline CDR1 is SGHAT and CDR2 is FQNNGV. The CDR3 sequence is CASSPSGGGQETQYF. The CDR3 bases are TGTGCCAGCAGCCCCTCGGGGGGAGGGCAAGAGACCCAGTACTTC.